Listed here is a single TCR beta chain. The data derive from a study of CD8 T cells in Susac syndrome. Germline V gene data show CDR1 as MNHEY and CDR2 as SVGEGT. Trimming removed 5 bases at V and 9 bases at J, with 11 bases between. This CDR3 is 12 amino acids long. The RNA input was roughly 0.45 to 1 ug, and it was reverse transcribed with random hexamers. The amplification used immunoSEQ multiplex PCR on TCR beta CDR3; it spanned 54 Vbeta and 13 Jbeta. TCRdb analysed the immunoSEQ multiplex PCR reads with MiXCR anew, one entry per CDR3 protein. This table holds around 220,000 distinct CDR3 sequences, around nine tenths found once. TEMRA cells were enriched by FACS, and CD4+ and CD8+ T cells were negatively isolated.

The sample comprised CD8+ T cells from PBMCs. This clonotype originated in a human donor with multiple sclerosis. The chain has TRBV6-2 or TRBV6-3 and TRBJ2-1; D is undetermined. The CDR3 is CASSQQLGEQFF. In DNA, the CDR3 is TGTGCCAGCAGTCAGCAACTGGGTGAGCAGTTCTTC.